A selection of T cell receptor beta chains follows, all from one sample in a study of T cell responses to AZD1222 COVID-19 vaccine. The protocol was immunoSEQ multiplex PCR, while the TCRdb copy is restricted to in-frame clones and leaves out a portion. Of 150,000 to 200,000 clones in the sample, 90% were seen once. Sequencing used peripheral blood, obtained 28 days after the second AZD1222 dose. The receptor set was obtained from an adult who received the AZD1222 COVID-19 vaccine. CDR3s include the opening cysteine and the closing phenylalanine or tryptophan. The order of the fields is D gene, V gene, J gene, clone size, CDR3 protein, CDR3 DNA. The D gene is left open where the match is weak. A row's size may be missing; if present it is once, few, many or a size class.

.	TRBV25-1	TRBJ2-7	.	CASSADSYEQYF	TGTGCCAGCAGTGCAGACTCCTACGAGCAGTACTTC
.	TRBV7-2	TRBJ2-2	.	CASSSQSGGKAGELFF	TGTGCCAGCAGCTCACAATCTGGCGGGAAAGCCGGGGAGCTGTTTTTT
.	TRBV3-1/TRBV3-2	TRBJ1-2	.	CASSQVENRLSNYGYTF	TGTGCCAGCAGCCAAGTTGAGAACAGGCTCTCTAACTATGGCTACACCTTC
.	TRBV6-1	TRBJ2-7	.	CASSEANYEQYF	TGTGCCAGCAGTGAAGCAAACTACGAGCAGTACTTC
.	TRBV19	TRBJ1-6	.	CATVQGINSPLHF	TGTGCCACCGTACAGGGTATCAATTCACCCCTCCACTTT
TRBD1	TRBV10-3	TRBJ1-3	once	CATNGQASSGNTIYF	TGTGCCACAAACGGACAGGCCAGCTCTGGAAACACCATATATTTT
TRBD2	TRBV18	TRBJ2-7	.	CASSPLAGEAYEQYF	TGTGCCAGCTCACCACTAGCGGGGGAGGCCTACGAGCAGTACTTC
.	TRBV19	TRBJ1-5	.	CASSIARGRGLAQPQHF	TGTGCCAGTAGTATAGCTCGGGGAAGAGGGTTGGCTCAGCCCCAGCATTTT
.	TRBV11-2	TRBJ2-1	.	CASSWVGNNEQFF	TGTGCCAGCAGCTGGGTGGGAAACAATGAGCAGTTCTTC
TRBD1	TRBV7-9	TRBJ1-2	.	CASSHGTGDGYTF	TGTGCCAGCAGCCACGGGACAGGGGACGGCTACACCTTC
.	TRBV9	TRBJ1-1	.	CASSVRANTEAFF	TGTGCCAGCAGCGTCCGGGCGAACACTGAAGCTTTCTTT
.	TRBV30	TRBJ1-4	.	CAWSTYTTGLNEKLFF	TGTGCCTGGAGTACTTATACCACAGGACTAAATGAAAAACTGTTTTTT
.	TRBV6-8	TRBJ2-5	.	CASPWPRETQYF	TGTGCCAGCCCCTGGCCCAGGGAGACCCAGTACTTC
.	TRBV27	TRBJ1-6	.	CASSFYNSPLHF	TGTGCCAGCAGTTTCTATAATTCACCCCTCCACTTT
TRBD1	TRBV7-9	TRBJ1-1	.	CASSAPTGVDTEAFF	TGTGCCAGCAGCGCACCTACAGGGGTGGACACTGAAGCTTTCTTT
TRBD1	TRBV10-3	TRBJ2-1	.	CAIRQGQGARYNEQFF	TGTGCCATCAGGCAAGGTCAGGGGGCGCGGTACAATGAGCAGTTCTTC
.	TRBV2	TRBJ2-4	.	CASSLIIAKNIQYF	TGTGCCAGCTCCCTAATTATAGCCAAAAACATTCAGTACTTC
.	TRBV10-3	TRBJ2-7	.	CAISEGQSSSYEQYF	TGTGCCATCAGTGAAGGACAGAGTAGCTCCTACGAGCAGTACTTC
.	TRBV3-1/TRBV3-2	TRBJ2-1	.	CASSQAKGWNEQFF	TGTGCCAGCAGCCAAGCTAAGGGGTGGAATGAGCAGTTCTTC
.	TRBV7-2	TRBJ1-5	.	CASSLEGGNQPQHF	TGTGCCAGCAGCTTAGAAGGGGGCAATCAGCCCCAGCATTTT
.	TRBV4-1	TRBJ2-2	.	CASSQQADGLSTGELFF	TGCGCCAGCAGCCAACAGGCAGACGGACTAAGTACCGGGGAGCTGTTTTTT
.	TRBV6-5	TRBJ1-3	.	CASREDSGNTIYF	TGTGCCAGCAGGGAGGACTCTGGAAACACCATATATTTT
.	TRBV6-5	TRBJ2-2	.	CASRPEGLNTGELFF	TGTGCCAGCAGGCCCGAGGGGTTGAACACCGGGGAGCTGTTTTTT
TRBD1	TRBV29-1	TRBJ2-4	.	CSVQTGLGNIQYF	TGCAGCGTGCAGACAGGGTTAGGGAACATTCAGTACTTC
TRBD2	TRBV27	TRBJ2-7	.	CASRTSGGPSYEQYF	TGTGCCAGCAGAACTAGCGGGGGGCCCTCCTACGAGCAGTACTTC
.	TRBV7-2	TRBJ2-3	.	CASSPGLPNTDTQYF	TGTGCCAGCAGCCCGGGACTTCCGAACACAGATACGCAGTATTTT
.	TRBV6-4	TRBJ1-3	.	CASSEGPGNTIYF	TGTGCCAGCAGTGAAGGACCTGGAAACACCATATATTTT
.	TRBV4-3	TRBJ1-5	.	CASSQEVSNNQPQHF	TGCGCCAGCAGCCAAGAGGTAAGCAACAATCAGCCCCAGCATTTT
.	TRBV4-2	TRBJ1-5	.	CASSQGQAISNQPQHF	TGTGCCAGCAGCCAAGGACAGGCTATTAGCAATCAGCCCCAGCATTTT
.	TRBV7-3	TRBJ2-7	.	CASSWDYEQYF	TGTGCCAGCAGCTGGGACTACGAGCAGTACTTC
.	TRBV6-5	TRBJ1-3	.	CASSPSRQGNTIYF	TGTGCCAGCAGTCCCTCCCGACAGGGAAACACCATATATTTT
TRBD1	TRBV28	TRBJ1-6	.	CASSSGTANSPLHF	TGTGCCAGCAGTTCCGGGACAGCCAATTCACCCCTCCACTTT
.	TRBV19	TRBJ1-4	.	CASSTLDAWPNEKLFF	TGTGCCAGTAGTACCCTGGACGCGTGGCCTAATGAAAAACTGTTTTTT
.	TRBV28	TRBJ1-6	.	CASTQQGSPLHF	TGTGCCAGCACTCAGCAGGGTTCACCCCTCCACTTT
.	TRBV15	TRBJ1-5	.	CATSKPSEYNQPQHF	TGTGCCACCAGCAAACCCTCGGAGTACAATCAGCCCCAGCATTTT
.	TRBV10-3	TRBJ2-7	.	CAISAHGRGPEQYF	TGTGCCATCAGTGCTCACGGCAGGGGACCCGAGCAGTACTTC
TRBD2	TRBV6-5	TRBJ2-2	.	CASRLAGGLTGELFF	TGTGCCAGCAGGCTAGCGGGGGGCCTCACCGGGGAGCTGTTTTTT
TRBD1	TRBV5-8	TRBJ1-4	.	CASSSRTGSNEKLFF	TGTGCCAGCAGCTCGAGGACAGGGTCAAATGAAAAACTGTTTTTT
.	TRBV30	TRBJ1-2	.	CAWSGLSGGYTF	TGTGCCTGGAGTGGGTTATCGGGGGGCTACACCTTC
.	TRBV7-2	TRBJ1-1	once	CASSLDTALRNTEAFF	TGTGCCAGCAGCTTAGATACAGCCTTACGGAACACTGAAGCTTTCTTT
.	TRBV28	TRBJ1-1	.	CASSSPLYEGPVIEAFF	TGTGCCAGCAGTTCCCCCCTATATGAGGGGCCTGTGATTGAAGCTTTCTTT